A selection of T cell receptor beta chains follows, all from one sample in a study of blood T cell repertoires in COVID-19. Produced via immunoSEQ multiplex PCR; TCRdb's table is partial and in-frame only. The data contain about 16,000 clones, around 88% of them singletons. Sequenced material: peripheral blood. The receptor set was obtained from a human donor in a cohort sampled during active COVID-19. CDR3s include the opening cysteine and the closing phenylalanine or tryptophan.

j_call,v_call,cdr3_aa
TRBJ1-3,TRBV3-1/TRBV3-2,CASSHARASGNTIYF
TRBJ1-1,TRBV5-1,CASRPGTETEAFF
TRBJ2-1,TRBV5-5,CASSVSGGAENEQFF
TRBJ2-2,TRBV6-5,CASRKTGGKGGELFF
TRBJ2-1,TRBV5-1,CASSLEQYYNEQFF
TRBJ2-2,TRBV9,CASSVRTDYNTGELFF
TRBJ2-1,TRBV6-5,CASSSPGGAYEQFF
TRBJ2-7,TRBV6-6,CASSLSGGALYEQYF
TRBJ2-1,TRBV21-1,CASSRAMVQTGKNEQFF
TRBJ1-4,TRBV7-2,CASSLFGEANEKLFF
TRBJ2-3,TRBV9,CASSVVGRGDSDTQYF
TRBJ2-2,TRBV24-1,CATRGSGDTGELFF
TRBJ2-1,TRBV7-3,CASSLTSGGYDEQFF
TRBJ1-1,TRBV19,CASSPRTGGETEAFF
TRBJ2-5,TRBV11-2,CASSLVAGRETQYF
TRBJ2-5,TRBV7-3,CASSLRGGHGETQYF
TRBJ1-2,TRBV10-3,CAISGGANYGYTF
TRBJ2-5,TRBV9,CASSPGTVTETQYF
TRBJ2-1,TRBV7-9,CASSSQGARGEQFF
TRBJ1-3,TRBV28,CASRSPGTNSGNTIYF
TRBJ1-1,TRBV6-5,CASSYGTGAEAFF
TRBJ2-7,TRBV6-6,CASRPVLAGGHYEQYF
TRBJ1-3,TRBV9,CASSEGTGPRGNTIYF
TRBJ1-4,TRBV6-6,CASRTGDNNEKLFF
TRBJ2-7,TRBV29-1,CSVLGQGIREQYF
TRBJ2-1,TRBV11-2,CASSISRNEQFF
TRBJ1-5,TRBV21-1,CASSRRDNQPQHF
TRBJ2-1,TRBV19,CASSITARTGNNEQFF
TRBJ1-1,TRBV5-1,CASRRDILLDTEAFF
TRBJ1-5,TRBV5-1,CASSDTGTGTRQPQHF
TRBJ1-2,TRBV27,CASSPDRANGYTF
TRBJ2-5,TRBV4-1,CASSQDMDRWCLERETQYF
TRBJ2-3,TRBV7-8,CASSSGTDTQYF
TRBJ2-7,TRBV7-8,CASRGSANPYEQYF
TRBJ2-3,TRBV2,CASSVIGLNGADTQYF
TRBJ1-2,TRBV28,CASRREIEIYGYTF
TRBJ1-5,TRBV7-9,CASSEGTGLSQPQHF
TRBJ2-1,TRBV11-1,CASSPRQGSYNEQFF
TRBJ2-2,TRBV3-1/TRBV3-2,CASSRGLAGITGELFF
TRBJ1-5,TRBV5-1,CASSSGQGDQPQHF
TRBJ1-6,TRBV19,CASNGQTNNSPLHF
TRBJ2-5,TRBV7-2,CASRPLRDRGWETQYF
TRBJ2-5,TRBV5-1,CASSIGEETQYF
TRBJ1-2,TRBV28,CASKPALGTAYGYTF
TRBJ1-5,TRBV28,CASSSRRGGNQPQHF
TRBJ2-3,TRBV2,CASRAGTTDGDTQYF
TRBJ2-2,TRBV7-6,CASSLGVPGGAGELFF